A selection of T cell receptor beta chains follows, all from one sample in a study of shared clonotypes between healthy human individuals. Profiled with immunoSEQ multiplex PCR; TCRdb holds only in-frame clones, not every one. The sample consists of 1.5 million to 2.5 million clones, about 95% of them appearing once. The material sequenced was naive CD8+ T cells sorted from blood. These receptors originate from a man in his late teens or twenties in good health. Each CDR3 is given with its conserved first and last residue. The D gene is left open where the match is weak. Not every row has a clone size; where given, it reads once, few, many or a size class.

d_call j_call v_call clone_size cdr3_nt cdr3_aa
TRBD1 TRBJ2-7 TRBV30 NA TGTGCCTGGAGCACCGGGACAGGGGGCTACGAGCAGTACTTC CAWSTGTGGYEQYF
NA TRBJ1-3 TRBV6-4 NA TGTGCCAGTGACGCAAGGGGAGGCTCTGGAAACACCATATATTTT CASDARGGSGNTIYF
TRBD1 TRBJ1-5 TRBV27 NA TGTGCCAGCAGCCTCACAGGGGGGAACAATCAGCCCCAGCATTTT CASSLTGGNNQPQHF
NA TRBJ2-7 TRBV6-6 few TGTGCCAGCAGGGGGACGGACTCTACCTTCTACGAGCAGTACTTC CASRGTDSTFYEQYF
TRBD2 TRBJ2-1 TRBV30 NA TGTGCCTGGAGTGTACTTCTAGCGGGAGATTTTGAGCAGTTCTTC CAWSVLLAGDFEQFF
TRBD2 TRBJ2-1 TRBV7-9 NA TGTGCCAGCAGCCATACTAGCGGGGGGCGAGGTGAGCAGTTCTTC CASSHTSGGRGEQFF
TRBD1 TRBJ2-7 TRBV4-1 NA TGCGCCAGCAGCCCCGTCTGGGACAGTGAACCCTACGAGCAGTACTTC CASSPVWDSEPYEQYF
NA TRBJ1-1 TRBV5-6 NA TGTGCCAGCATCACAGAGGGAGACACTGAAGCTTTCTTT CASITEGDTEAFF
TRBD1 TRBJ2-7 TRBV5-6 once TGTGCCAGCAGCGCGGACAGGGGATGGAACGAGCAGTACTTC CASSADRGWNEQYF
NA TRBJ1-1 TRBV30 NA TGTGCCTGGAGTGAGTTGAACACTGAAGCTTTCTTT CAWSELNTEAFF
NA TRBJ2-7 TRBV29-1 once TGCAGCGTTGAAGCTCTCCCGGGGGCCTACGAGCAGTACTTC CSVEALPGAYEQYF
NA TRBJ1-1 TRBV28 NA TGTGCTAGCACAATGAACACTGAAGCTTTCTTT CASTMNTEAFF
TRBD1 TRBJ2-1 TRBV7-3 NA TGTGCCAGCAGCCTCGGGACAGGGAGCTCCTACAATGAGCAGTTCTTC CASSLGTGSSYNEQFF
TRBD1 TRBJ1-2 TRBV30 NA TGTGCCTGGAGTGTAAGGGGGCATGGCTACACCTTC CAWSVRGHGYTF
NA TRBJ1-2 TRBV5-6 NA TGTGCCAGCAGCTCTTTTAACTATGGCTACACCTTC CASSSFNYGYTF
NA TRBJ2-3 TRBV5-1 once TGCGCCAGCAGCTTCGCGGGTGAGGGCCTCACAGATACGCAGTATTTT CASSFAGEGLTDTQYF
NA TRBJ1-6 TRBV19 NA TGTGCCAGTAGTATAGATCTTACGGGCGGCTCACCCCTCCACTTT CASSIDLTGGSPLHF
NA TRBJ2-3 TRBV4-3 NA TGCGCCAGCAGCCAAGATATCAGACCCGACTCGCTCTATGGCACAGATACGCAGTATTTT CASSQDIRPDSLYGTDTQYF
TRBD1 TRBJ2-7 TRBV29-1 NA TGCAGCGTTGACCCCGGGACAGGGCCCTACGAGCAGTACTTC CSVDPGTGPYEQYF
NA TRBJ2-3 TRBV27 NA TGTGCCAGCAGTTTAGAAGGGCCCGGCACAGATACGCAGTATTTT CASSLEGPGTDTQYF
NA TRBJ2-7 TRBV10-2 NA TGCGCCAGCAGTGAAGGGGGATGGCACTACGAGCAGTACTTC CASSEGGWHYEQYF
NA TRBJ1-5 TRBV27 once TGTGCCAGCAGTTACCTCGACAGGTACAATCAGCCCCAGCATTTT CASSYLDRYNQPQHF
NA TRBJ2-1 TRBV9 NA TGTGCCAGCAGCGACCCGGACAGCCCTGACAATGAGCAGTTCTTC CASSDPDSPDNEQFF
TRBD2 TRBJ2-7 TRBV7-2 NA TGTGCCAGCAGCTTAGATACTAGCGGGAGGCCCCTCTACGAGCAGTACTTC CASSLDTSGRPLYEQYF
NA TRBJ2-1 TRBV6-6 NA TGTGCCAGCAGTTACATGGGGGTTGGCAATGAGCAGTTCTTC CASSYMGVGNEQFF
TRBD2 TRBJ2-5 TRBV27 once TGTGCCAGCAGCCCTTCGGGAGCGGGGGGCCAAGAGACCCAGTACTTC CASSPSGAGGQETQYF
NA TRBJ2-3 TRBV4-3 once TGCGCCAGCAGCCTCTCTCTCGGAGATACTAGCACAGATACGCAGTATTTT CASSLSLGDTSTDTQYF
NA TRBJ1-1 TRBV2 NA TGTGCCAGCAGTGATTGGAAAACTGAAGCTTTCTTT CASSDWKTEAFF
NA TRBJ1-4 TRBV7-9 NA TGTGCCAGCAGCTCGGGACCGCTACAAATAGAAAAACTGTTTTTT CASSSGPLQIEKLFF
NA TRBJ1-3 TRBV6-5 few TGTGCCAGCAGCCCCGACAGCTCTGGAAACACCATATATTTT CASSPDSSGNTIYF
TRBD2 TRBJ2-7 TRBV5-4 once TGTGCCAGCAGCTTGGATGGTGCGGGGGGGGCCTACGAGCAGTACTTC CASSLDGAGGAYEQYF
NA TRBJ2-7 TRBV11-2 NA TGTGCCAGCAGCTTAGCCTCGGCAGCGAGCTCCTACGAGCAGTACTTC CASSLASAASSYEQYF
NA TRBJ2-2 TRBV5-1 NA TGCGCCAGCAGCTTGGGGGCAGGCGGGGACACCGGGGAGCTGTTTTTT CASSLGAGGDTGELFF